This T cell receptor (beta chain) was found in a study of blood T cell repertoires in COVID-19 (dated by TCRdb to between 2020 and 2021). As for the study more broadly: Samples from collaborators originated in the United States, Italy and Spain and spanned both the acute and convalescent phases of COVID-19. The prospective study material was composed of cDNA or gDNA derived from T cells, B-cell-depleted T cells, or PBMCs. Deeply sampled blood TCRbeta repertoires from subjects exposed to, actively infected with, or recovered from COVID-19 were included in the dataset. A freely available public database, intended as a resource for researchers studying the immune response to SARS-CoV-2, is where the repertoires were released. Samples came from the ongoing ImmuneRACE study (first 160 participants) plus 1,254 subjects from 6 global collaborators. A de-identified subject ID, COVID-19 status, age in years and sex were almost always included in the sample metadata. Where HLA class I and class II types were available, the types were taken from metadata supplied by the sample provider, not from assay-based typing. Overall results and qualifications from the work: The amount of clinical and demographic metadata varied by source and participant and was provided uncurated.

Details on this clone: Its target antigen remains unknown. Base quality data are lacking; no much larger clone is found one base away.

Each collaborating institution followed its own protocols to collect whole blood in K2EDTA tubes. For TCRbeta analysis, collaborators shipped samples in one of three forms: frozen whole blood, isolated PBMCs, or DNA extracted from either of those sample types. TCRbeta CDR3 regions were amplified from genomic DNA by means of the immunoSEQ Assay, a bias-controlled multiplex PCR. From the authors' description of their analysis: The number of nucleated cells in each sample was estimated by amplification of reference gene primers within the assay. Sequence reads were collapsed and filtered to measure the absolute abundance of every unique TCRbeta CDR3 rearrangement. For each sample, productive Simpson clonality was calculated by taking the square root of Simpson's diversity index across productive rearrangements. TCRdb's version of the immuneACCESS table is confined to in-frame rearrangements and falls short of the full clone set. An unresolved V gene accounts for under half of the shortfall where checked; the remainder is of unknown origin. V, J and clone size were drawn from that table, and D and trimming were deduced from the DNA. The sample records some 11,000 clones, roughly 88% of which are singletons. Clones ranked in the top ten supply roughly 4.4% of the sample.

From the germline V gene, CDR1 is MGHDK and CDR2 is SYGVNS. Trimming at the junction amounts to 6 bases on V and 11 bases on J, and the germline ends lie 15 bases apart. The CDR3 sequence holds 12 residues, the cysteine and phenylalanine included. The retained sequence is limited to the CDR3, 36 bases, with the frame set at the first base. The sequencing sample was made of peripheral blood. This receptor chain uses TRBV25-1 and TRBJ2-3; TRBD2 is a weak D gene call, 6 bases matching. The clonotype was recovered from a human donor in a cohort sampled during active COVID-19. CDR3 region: CASRSEGSKQYF. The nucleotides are TGTGCCAGCAGGTCGGAGGGGTCAAAGCAGTATTTT.